Listed below are T cell receptor beta chains from one sample, sequenced in a study of blood T cell repertoires in COVID-19. Only in-frame clones appear in the TCRdb table, and some are missing; sequencing was by immunoSEQ multiplex PCR. The sample lists about 100,000 clones; about 84% were seen once. The sample taken for sequencing was peripheral blood. The receptors stem from a human donor in a cohort sampled during active COVID-19. Both conserved end residues are part of each CDR3. The D gene is left open where the match is weak. Some rows have no size entry. The others give once, few or many, or a class for an expanded clone.

d_call v_call clone_size cdr3_aa
- TRBV5-1 - CASSSQIRNTEAFF
- TRBV4-3 - CASSQDLRRNNEQFF
TRBD2 TRBV30 - CAWGNPGGSPFF
- TRBV5-4 - CASSRGKSTGELFF
- TRBV7-2 - CASSWASNSYEQYF
TRBD1 TRBV5-6 - CASSLGALGQGRGSPLHF
- TRBV5-1 few CASKSEGARGEQFF
- TRBV21-1 - CASIPTGTDCLEQYF
- TRBV6-5 - CASTPPGEPSYEQYF
- TRBV6-5 once CASSSTGGGREKLFF
- TRBV21-1 - CASEGLVGGMETQYF
- TRBV29-1 - CSVVDRTGANVLTF
TRBD1 TRBV18 - CASSPQSVSQGVEGYTF